This TCR beta chain was observed in a study of post-analysis software for immune sequencing data (dated by TCRdb to the mid-2010s). Broadly, across the study: Disease courses on record covered relapsing-remitting, secondary progressive and progressive-relapsing multiple sclerosis, though some patients had no subtype annotation. The multiple sclerosis patient repertoires were compared with around ten previously published healthy control repertoires from donors aged about 6 to 26 years. A subset of samples was prepared in parallel using single-end sample barcoding, then pooled and co-amplified after Illumina adapter ligation. Paper-wide results and their limitations: Significantly lower normalized Chao1 diversity was found in multiple sclerosis patients than in controls, suggesting substantial peripheral T-cell clonal expansion. The control group was slightly older than the multiple sclerosis patient group. A handful of TRBV segments, including TRBV5-6, TRBV5-1 and TRBV20-1, were significantly more frequent in patients than controls. When samples were clustered directly using the F measure, samples prepared in the same batch co-clustered strongly, which prompted a batch-effect correction.

To demonstrate the VDJtools post-analysis software, TCR beta repertoires were profiled from the peripheral blood of some 12 young patients with multiple sclerosis. The multiple sclerosis patients were children and adolescents between roughly 6 and 17 years of age. Library prep was done by PCR. The listed sequencing device is Illumina HiSeq 2500. Unique molecular identifiers were incorporated into TCR beta cDNA libraries to reduce PCR and sequencing biases. Some 500,000 cDNA molecules were obtained per 1 to 10 million input T cells, so each molecule approximated one T cell. The patient libraries were prepared and sequenced using the same protocol as the earlier healthy control dataset. Samples belonging to the same batch were prepared together, multiplexed and sequenced on a shared HiSeq lane. For the original study's pipeline: MIGEC handled the raw barcoded reads, throwing out single-read molecular identifier groups before consensus assembly and CDR3 extraction. VDJtools was used for post-analysis of the clonotype tables, and diversity was normalized by down-sampling every dataset to the size of the smallest sample. In repertoire overlap clustering, CDR3 amino acid sequences, but not nucleotide sequences, were matched to correct batch-related cross-sample contamination. The public reads were reanalyzed by TCRdb: fastp trimming at Q25, MiXCR alignment, in-frame beta chains only. Records with the same CDR3 protein are collapsed into one entry carrying the most frequent genes and DNA. TCRdb's processing, not the study's, gives the V and J calls here. The table for this sample lists roughly 600,000 distinct CDR3 sequences; 44% of them were counted only once. In total, the top ten clones hold under 2% of the sample.

In the case of this clonotype: It lacks a known antigen. No per-base quality is available; no much larger clone lies one base away.

Unmatched junction bases come to 7, with V trimmed by 7 bases and J by 4 bases. The CDR3 covers 13 residues, taking in both the cysteine and the phenylalanine. The DNA shown is the 39-base CDR3, in frame from base 1. From a lookup of the germline V gene, CDR1 and CDR2 are SQVTM and ANQGSEA. The rearrangement joined TRBV29-1 to TRBJ1-2; TRBD1 matches 9 bases in the middle. The sequenced sample was blood. This TCR was sampled from a girl aged 10 to 17 with multiple sclerosis. For the CDR3, the sequence is CSGGTGTGYGYTF. The base sequence is TGCAGCGGGGGGACAGGGACCGGCTATGGCTACACCTTC.